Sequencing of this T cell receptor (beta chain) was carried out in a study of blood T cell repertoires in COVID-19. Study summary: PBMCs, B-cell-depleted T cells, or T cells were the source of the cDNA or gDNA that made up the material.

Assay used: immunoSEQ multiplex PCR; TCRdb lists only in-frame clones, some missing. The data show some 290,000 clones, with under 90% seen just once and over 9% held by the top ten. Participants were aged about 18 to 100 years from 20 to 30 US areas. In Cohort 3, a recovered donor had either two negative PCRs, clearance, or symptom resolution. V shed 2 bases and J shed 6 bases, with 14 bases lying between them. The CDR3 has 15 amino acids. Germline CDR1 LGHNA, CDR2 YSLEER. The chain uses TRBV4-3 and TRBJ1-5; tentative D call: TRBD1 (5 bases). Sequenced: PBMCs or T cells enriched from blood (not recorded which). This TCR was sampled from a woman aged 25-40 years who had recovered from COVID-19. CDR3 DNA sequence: TGCGCCAGCAGCCAACATCCAGGGCAGGGTCAGCCCCAGCATTTT. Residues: CASSQHPGQGQPQHF.